This T cell receptor beta chain was recorded in a study of cytomegalovirus exposure and HLA in healthy donors. Study-wide context: Both the 120 or so validation repertoires and the 550 to 750 first-cohort repertoires used the same platform, as reported by a later analysis. Study-wide results and limits: The classifier, whose performance was assessed in both the original and validation cohorts, reportedly diagnosed cytomegalovirus status with high specificity and sensitivity. Specific recognition of CMV antigens was confirmed in vitro for three chains (all CMV-associated).

The protocol was immunoSEQ multiplex PCR, while the TCRdb copy is restricted to in-frame clones and leaves out a portion. The sample contains fewer than 85,000 clones, approximately 94% of which appear only once. About this clone: As yet, its antigen is unknown.

Germline values: CDR1 SGHDN, CDR2 FVKESK. The length of the CDR3 is 15 residues. The ends were cut back, 1 base at V and 9 bases at J, with 13 bases in the middle. Donors were drawn from the roughly 110-subject validation cohort, separate from the approximately 700-subject first cohort. This clonotype was sampled from a young woman in good health and CMV-seronegative. The chain has TRBV14 and TRBJ1-6; D is undetermined. Sample: PBMCs. CDR3 protein: CASSQASAGVSPLHF. CDR3 coding DNA: TGTGCCAGCAGCCAAGCGTCGGCCGGGGTTTCACCCCTCCACTTT. The variable domain in full, with the rest retrieved from reference TRBV14 and TRBJ1-6, is EAGVTQFPSHSVIEKGQTVTLRCDPISGHDNLYWYRRVMGKEIKFLLHFVKESKQDESGMPNNRFLAERTGGTYSTLKVQPAELEDSGVYFCASSQASAGVSPLHFGNGTRLTVT.